A selection of T cell receptor beta chains follows, all from one sample in a study of long-term antiretroviral therapy in people with HIV. Produced via immunoSEQ multiplex PCR; TCRdb's table is partial and in-frame only. The repertoire has around 19,000 clones, 80% to 95% of them found once; the top ten carry under 9.5%. The sequenced sample was unsorted PBMCs, obtained 4.4 years after starting antiretroviral therapy. The receptors were gathered from a woman aged 45-60 years with HIV. CDR3s include the opening cysteine and the closing phenylalanine or tryptophan. The D gene is left open where the match is weak. Not all rows give a size; the values are once, few, many and, for expanded clones, a class.

>-|-|TRBV5-1|TRBJ1-1
TGCGCCAGCAGCTTAGTAGTAGCAGGGGCGGTGAACACTGAAGCTTTCTTT
CASSLVVAGAVNTEAFF
>-|-|TRBV10-3|TRBJ2-2
TGTGCCATCAGTGACGGGGCAGGTTACACCGGGGAGCTGTTTTTT
CAISDGAGYTGELFF
>-|-|TRBV5-1|TRBJ1-5
TGCGCCAGCAGCTTATTAGGGGTTAGCAATCAGCCCCAGCATTTT
CASSLLGVSNQPQHF
>-|-|TRBV7-9|TRBJ1-2
TGTGCCAGCAGCTTAGATCAGGGGCACTATGGCTACACCTTC
CASSLDQGHYGYTF
>-|-|TRBV6-5|TRBJ1-4
TGTGCCAGCAGCCCGACGGCGATTTCAGGACTGTTTTTT
CASSPTAISGLFF
>TRBD1|-|TRBV5-1|TRBJ1-4
TGCGCCAGCAGACAAACAGGGGGAGGAAATGAAAAACTGTTTTTT
CASRQTGGGNEKLFF
>-|-|TRBV6-6|TRBJ1-2
TGTGCCAGCAGTTACGCCGGTGTATATGGCTACACCTTC
CASSYAGVYGYTF
>-|few|TRBV18|TRBJ1-5
TGTGCCAGCTCACCAGCATCAGGGAGCAATCAGCCCCAGCATTTT
CASSPASGSNQPQHF
>TRBD1|-|TRBV5-5|TRBJ2-5
TGTGCCAGCAGCCCGGGACAGGGTTGGTATCAAGAGACCCAGTACTTC
CASSPGQGWYQETQYF
>-|-|TRBV4-2|TRBJ1-1
TGTGCCAGCAGCCGCGATGGCATGAACACTGAAGCTTTCTTT
CASSRDGMNTEAFF
>-|-|TRBV5-1|TRBJ1-4
TGCGCCAGCAGCTTGGACTTGACAGGCGAAAAACTGTTTTTT
CASSLDLTGEKLFF
>-|-|TRBV19|TRBJ2-5
TGTGCCAGTAGTGGCCCTCAAGAGACCCAGTACTTC
CASSGPQETQYF
>-|-|TRBV2|TRBJ2-2
TGTGCCAGCAAGACAGACGGCTTAAACACCGGGGAGCTGTTTTTT
CASKTDGLNTGELFF
>-|-|TRBV4-1|TRBJ1-1
TGCGCCAGCAGAAGAGGGCAGTCGAACACTGAAGCTTTCTTT
CASRRGQSNTEAFF
>TRBD2|-|TRBV6-6|TRBJ2-3
TGTGCCAGCAGTCCGGGGCTAGCGGGAACAGATACGCAGTATTTT
CASSPGLAGTDTQYF
>TRBD1|-|TRBV11-1|TRBJ1-1
TGTGCCAGCAGCACCCAGGGGGCGGAAGCTTTCTTT
CASSTQGAEAFF
>-|-|TRBV9|TRBJ2-2
TGTGCCAGCAGCGTAGATGTCCGGAACACCGGGGAGCTGTTTTTT
CASSVDVRNTGELFF
>-|once|TRBV6-5|TRBJ1-4
TGTGCCAGCAGTTACGTACAGGGTGGGGAAAAACTGTTTTTT
CASSYVQGGEKLFF
>TRBD1|-|TRBV18|TRBJ2-3
TGTGCCAGCTCTCCACAGGGGGCCACAGATACGCAGTATTTT
CASSPQGATDTQYF
>-|-|TRBV7-2|TRBJ1-1
TGTGCCAGCAGCCTCGGGCAGAACACTGAAGCTTTCTTT
CASSLGQNTEAFF
>-|-|TRBV19|TRBJ1-1
TGTGCCAGTAGTATTGATTTGGGGGCTATGAACACTGAAGCTTTCTTT
CASSIDLGAMNTEAFF
>TRBD2|-|TRBV7-9|TRBJ2-1
TGTGCCAGCAGCCTGAAGCGGGGGGGCCCCAATGAGCAGTTCTTC
CASSLKRGGPNEQFF
>-|-|TRBV20-1|TRBJ1-3
TGCAGTGCTAGATCCCTTGACACCATATATTTT
CSARSLDTIYF
>-|-|TRBV6-6|TRBJ1-2
TGTGCCAGCAGTTACTCGTCAGGGTCTAACTATGGCTACACCTTC
CASSYSSGSNYGYTF
>-|-|TRBV5-6|TRBJ2-3
TGTGCCAGCAGCTTGGCACTTCCTAGCACAGATACGCAGTATTTT
CASSLALPSTDTQYF
>TRBD1|-|TRBV7-9|TRBJ1-6
TGTGCCAGCAGCTCGGACAGGATTAATTCACCCCTCCACTTT
CASSSDRINSPLHF
>TRBD1|-|TRBV5-1|TRBJ2-7
TGCGCCAGCAGCTTCCGGCCGGGACAGGGACTCTACGAGCAGTACTTC
CASSFRPGQGLYEQYF
>-|-|TRBV7-3|TRBJ1-1
TGTGCCAGCAGCCTCAGTGGGAACACTGAAGCTTTCTTT
CASSLSGNTEAFF
>-|-|TRBV30|TRBJ1-2
TGTGCCTGGAGCCTACAGGGTCGGGGCTACACCTTC
CAWSLQGRGYTF
>-|-|TRBV12-5|TRBJ1-1
TGTGCTAGTGGTTCTGGGCCGGGCACTGAAGCTTTCTTT
CASGSGPGTEAFF
>-|-|TRBV14|TRBJ2-3
TGTGCCAGCAGCCAGGGGACCGGTACGCAGTATTTT
CASSQGTGTQYF
>-|-|TRBV5-4|TRBJ2-1
TGTGCCAGCAGCTTGGGGGCTCAGGGTGACAATGAGCAGTTCTTC
CASSLGAQGDNEQFF
>-|-|TRBV29-1|TRBJ2-7
TGCAGCGTTGTTCCGGGTACCTACGAGCAGTACTTC
CSVVPGTYEQYF
>-|few|TRBV6-5|TRBJ1-2
TGTGCCAGCAGTTACTCATTCGACAGCTATAGTTATGGCTACACCTTC
CASSYSFDSYSYGYTF
>-|few|TRBV7-9|TRBJ2-1
TGTGCCAGCAGCTTTAGACAGGAACATGAGCAGTTCTTC
CASSFRQEHEQFF
>-|-|TRBV19|TRBJ1-6
TGTGCCAGTAGTATGGGGGGGGCGGATTCACCCCTCCACTTT
CASSMGGADSPLHF
>-|-|TRBV6-1|TRBJ1-5
TGTGCCAGCAGTGAATGGGGGGACGATCAGCCCCAGCATTTT
CASSEWGDDQPQHF
>TRBD2|-|TRBV4-2|TRBJ2-7
TGTGCCAGCAGCCAGCCGGAGCGGGGGGGCTCGGGGGAGCAGTACTTC
CASSQPERGGSGEQYF
>-|-|TRBV5-6|TRBJ1-5
TGTGCCAGCAGCTTGGGAGGGGATCAGCCCCAGCATTTT
CASSLGGDQPQHF
>TRBD2|-|TRBV11-2|TRBJ2-3
TGTGCCAGCAGCCCAGGGAGCGGGGGGACTCCAGATACGCAGTATTTT
CASSPGSGGTPDTQYF
>TRBD2|-|TRBV27|TRBJ2-3
TGTGCCAGCACGGCGGGGGGGCGCACAGATACGCAGTATTTT
CASTAGGRTDTQYF